This TCR beta chain was identified during a study of T cells after yellow fever vaccination. The study's findings and limits: CD4 and CD8 compartments shared a small share of clonotypes. Post-booster reappearance was seen for most primary-vaccination clones (96% CD4, about 88% CD8). Compared with primary, the secondary response was weaker and peaked at day 5, not 15.

The CDR3 contains 14 residues. Germline loops: CDR1 LNHDA, CDR2 SQIVND (reference sequence). V lost 3 bases to trimming and J lost 5 bases, with 13 bases between them. This clonotype was seen only a few times. As yet, its antigen is unknown. MiXCR, run by TCRdb on the 5' RACE reads, gives a single entry per CDR3 protein. The table shows 110,000 to 150,000 distinct CDR3 sequences, with 6.6% occurring only once. This sequence was found in a man younger than 45 who received the YFV17D yellow fever vaccine. Material: CD4+ T cells sorted from PBMCs, obtained 10 days after the yellow fever booster vaccination. This chain connects TRBV19 to TRBJ2-5; either TRBD1 or TRBD2 may supply D (5 bases each). The CDR3 DNA reads as TGTGCCAGTAGTATGGAGGTCCGACAGGAGACCCAGTACTTC. It specifies CASSMEVRQETQYF. Full variable domain (rest looked up from reference TRBV19 and TRBJ2-5): DGGITQSPKYLFRKEGQNVTLSCEQNLNHDAMYWYRQDPGQGLRLIYYSQIVNDFQKGDIAEGYSVSREKKESFPLTVTSAQKNPTAFYLCASSMEVRQETQYFGPGTRLLVL.